The entry below gives a single T cell receptor (beta chain) sequence along with its context. Its antigen remains unknown. These data are taken from a study of blood T cells in healthy people across ages. This CDR3 contains 12 residues. Per the germline V gene, CDR1 is SGHTA and CDR2 is FQGNSA. V gave up 6 bases and J gave up 10 bases, with 16 bases separating them. Per sample, at least 6 micrograms of total RNA were extracted. Overall study findings and caveats: The unsorted PBMCs prevented any conclusive comparison of naive versus antigen-experienced cells.

Primed by a sample-barcoded 5' primer and a J-beta primer mix, a second PCR proceeded for 7 to 11 cycles. Researchers report that each sample yielded at least 2.5 million CDR3-containing paired-end reads. Each CDR3 protein gets one entry after TCRdb re-called the 5' RACE reads with MiXCR. The repertoire holds some 550,000 distinct CDR3 sequences, roughly 48% seen once, with 20% to 25% in the top ten. The clonotype comes from a man at least 80 years old in good health. The chain recombines TRBV7-2 with TRBJ2-7; D not certain. Sequenced input: blood. The CDR3 sequence is CASSSAMGPQYF. CDR3 sequence (DNA): TGTGCCAGCAGTTCAGCGATGGGTCCCCAGTACTTC.